This T cell receptor (beta chain) was sequenced in a study of blood T cell repertoires in COVID-19 (TCRdb year 2020). Looking at the study overall: Collaborator samples came from the United States, Italy and Spain and covered acute and convalescent phases of COVID-19. Where available, HLA class I and class II types were obtained from metadata supplied by the sample provider rather than from assay-based typing. The repertoires were released in a freely available public database meant as a resource for research on the immune response to SARS-CoV-2. The prospective study material was composed of cDNA or gDNA derived from T cells, B-cell-depleted T cells, or PBMCs. Deeply sampled blood TCRbeta repertoires from subjects exposed to, actively infected with, or recovered from COVID-19 were included in the dataset. Samples were obtained from the ongoing ImmuneRACE study (first 160 participants) and from over a thousand subjects provided by 6 global collaborators. Sample metadata almost always included a de-identified subject ID, COVID-19 status, age in years and sex. Study-level results and caveats: How much clinical and demographic metadata was included differed by source and by participant, and the metadata was provided uncurated.

The CDR3 has 14 amino acids, counting the end cysteine and phenylalanine. Just the 42-base CDR3 DNA is kept, in frame starting at base 1. According to the germline V gene (reference sequence), CDR1 reads MNHEY and CDR2 reads SMNVEV. After removal of 2 bases from V and 5 bases from J, the junction retains 3 bases not matched to a gene. TCRbeta CDR3 regions were amplified from genomic DNA by means of the immunoSEQ Assay, a bias-controlled multiplex PCR. The study's processing was this. Within the assay, amplification of reference gene primers was used to estimate how many nucleated cells each sample contained. Sequence reads were collapsed and filtered to measure the absolute abundance of every unique TCRbeta CDR3 rearrangement. For each sample, productive Simpson clonality was calculated by taking the square root of Simpson's diversity index across productive rearrangements. This is the immuneACCESS table as TCRdb keeps it, with only in-frame sequences that have V and J called. A part of the clones is gone; compared with another copy, unresolved V genes explain less than half, and the rest is unexplained. D and trimming come from the DNA, and the V and J calls and clone size come from that table. This sample has tens of thousands of clones in its table, and approximately 79% of those were observed once. Of the sample, 12% falls within the top ten clones.

Whole blood was collected in K2EDTA tubes by collaborating institutions according to the institutions' own protocols. Collaborator samples were shipped for TCRbeta analysis as frozen whole blood, isolated PBMCs, or DNA extracted from either sample type. Turning to this clone: Its antigen is currently not known. No base quality information exists; no much larger clone differs at one position.

The rearrangement joined TRBV27 to TRBJ1-5; 7 bases in the middle match TRBD1. This receptor was obtained from a human donor in a cohort sampled during active COVID-19. Sequencing was done on a sample of peripheral blood. The nucleotide sequence is given as TGTGCCAGCAGTTTAAGTGGGACAGATCAGCCCCAGCATTTT. This gives the protein CASSLSGTDQPQHF.